This TCR beta chain stems from a study of identical twins. Healthy Caucasians alone served as donors. This clonotype has ten or more counts. TCRdb processed the 5' RACE reads anew with MiXCR; each CDR3 protein has one entry. Among about 490,000 distinct CDR3 sequences listed, approximately 16% were seen once. V dropped 4 bases and J dropped 4; count of bases not matched to a gene: 12. The CDR3 totals 17 residues. Looked up from germline, CDR1 is SGHRS and CDR2 is YFSETQ. Separately, the same data were catalogued under a study of yellow fever vaccine responses in identical twins.

Sample: CD4+ T cells sorted from blood. The chain carries TRBV5-1 and TRBJ1-2, with 11 bases fitting TRBD1. This sequence originates from a woman aged 18-29 years in good health. The CDR3, as DNA: TGCGCCAGCAGCCCCCGGACAGGGGGCGCGGATTCCTATGGCTACACCTTC. It specifies CASSPRTGGADSYGYTF.